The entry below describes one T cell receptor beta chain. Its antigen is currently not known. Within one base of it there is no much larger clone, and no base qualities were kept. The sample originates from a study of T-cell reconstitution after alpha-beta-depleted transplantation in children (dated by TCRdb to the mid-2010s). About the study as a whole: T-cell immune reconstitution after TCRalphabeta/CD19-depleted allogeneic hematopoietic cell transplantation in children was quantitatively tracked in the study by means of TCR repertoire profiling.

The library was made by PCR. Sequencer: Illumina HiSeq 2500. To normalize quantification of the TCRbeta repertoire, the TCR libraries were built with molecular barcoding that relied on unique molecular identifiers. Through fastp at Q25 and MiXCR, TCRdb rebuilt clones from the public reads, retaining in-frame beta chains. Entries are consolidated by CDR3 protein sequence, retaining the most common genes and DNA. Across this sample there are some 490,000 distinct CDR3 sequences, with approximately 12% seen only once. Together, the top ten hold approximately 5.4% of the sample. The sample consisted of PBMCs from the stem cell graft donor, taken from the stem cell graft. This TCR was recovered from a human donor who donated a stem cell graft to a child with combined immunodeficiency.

The DNA reads TGTGCCAGCAGCTTAGTGGGGGGGCCTTTTGAGACCCAGTACTTC. The translation is CASSLVGGPFETQYF. The V gene is TRBV7-2 and the J gene is TRBJ2-5; the D segment could be TRBD2, given 7 matching bases. Taken from cysteine to phenylalanine, the CDR3 has 15 residues. Just CDR3 DNA is preserved here, 45 bases in frame from base 1. CDR1 and CDR2, looked up from the germline V gene, are SGHTA and FQGNSA. A distance of 14 bases separates the germline ends of V and J, which lose 1 base and 5 bases respectively.